The rows below give T cell receptor beta chains drawn from one sample of a study of human T cells and chemical hapten exposure. TCRdb analysed the RACE reads with MiXCR anew, one entry per CDR3 protein. Among around 380,000 distinct CDR3 sequences listed, 4% to 5.5% were seen once. The sequencing used whole blood, collected in connection with sensitization to the hapten diphenylcyclopropenone (DPC). Receptors were obtained from a woman in her forties or fifties with alopecia areata. Some clones in this sample may be carry-over from other donors' samples. The conserved cysteine and the conserved F or W are not part of the CDR3 here. Clone size is not always given. Where it is, it says once, few, many or a class for expanded clones.

abundance: many; v_gene: TRBV28; j_gene: TRBJ1-4; CDR3aa: ASTSPGAVEKLF
abundance: -; v_gene: TRBV19; j_gene: TRBJ2-3; CDR3aa: ASSMARGQRTDTQY
abundance: -; v_gene: TRBV20-1; j_gene: TRBJ2-7; CDR3aa: SAPRVDYEQY
abundance: -; v_gene: TRBV28; j_gene: TRBJ1-4; CDR3aa: ASRSGSNEKLF
abundance: many; v_gene: TRBV29-1; j_gene: TRBJ1-1; CDR3aa: SVQGAVGTEAF
abundance: many; v_gene: TRBV28; j_gene: TRBJ1-5; CDR3aa: ASSRGQQPQH
abundance: many; v_gene: TRBV6-5; j_gene: TRBJ2-2; CDR3aa: ATFSRVVTGELF
abundance: many; v_gene: TRBV6-2/TRBV6-3; j_gene: TRBJ2-7; CDR3aa: ASSSRDRGSSYEQY
abundance: few; v_gene: TRBV5-6; j_gene: TRBJ1-1; CDR3aa: ASSWGRPNTEAF
abundance: -; v_gene: TRBV7-9; j_gene: TRBJ1-6; CDR3aa: ASSFTTGDSPLH
abundance: -; v_gene: TRBV4-2; j_gene: TRBJ2-7; CDR3aa: ASSQEKGSGDYEQY
abundance: many; v_gene: TRBV29-1; j_gene: TRBJ2-1; CDR3aa: SGSYGGGNEQF
abundance: few; v_gene: TRBV7-2; j_gene: TRBJ2-3; CDR3aa: ASSAPNTDTQY
abundance: many; v_gene: TRBV18; j_gene: TRBJ2-3; CDR3aa: ASSPQGGPSTDTQY
abundance: -; v_gene: TRBV25-1; j_gene: TRBJ1-1; CDR3aa: ASSESVRRPVTEAF
abundance: few; v_gene: TRBV9; j_gene: TRBJ1-4; CDR3aa: ASSVGASNEKLF
abundance: few; v_gene: TRBV5-1; j_gene: TRBJ1-1; CDR3aa: ASSSDSVEAF
abundance: -; v_gene: TRBV5-4; j_gene: TRBJ2-2; CDR3aa: ASSMTGGYTGELF
abundance: -; v_gene: TRBV10-3; j_gene: TRBJ2-7; CDR3aa: AISESGLAGEFSYEQY
abundance: few; v_gene: TRBV4-3; j_gene: TRBJ2-2; CDR3aa: ASSQDVMLAGGPPGELF
abundance: few; v_gene: TRBV29-1; j_gene: TRBJ1-1; CDR3aa: SVGRRVGVTEAF
abundance: many; v_gene: TRBV15; j_gene: TRBJ1-4; CDR3aa: ATSGTRQGGEKLF
abundance: many; v_gene: TRBV20-1; j_gene: TRBJ2-3; CDR3aa: SARRDYGTDTQY
abundance: few; v_gene: TRBV28; j_gene: TRBJ2-5; CDR3aa: ASSLDGGPETQY
abundance: many; v_gene: TRBV7-2; j_gene: TRBJ1-1; CDR3aa: AEAQEANTEAF
abundance: many; v_gene: TRBV6-2/TRBV6-3; j_gene: TRBJ2-1; CDR3aa: ASSYPREPYNEQF
abundance: many; v_gene: TRBV29-1; j_gene: TRBJ1-1; CDR3aa: SVEGDMNTEAF
abundance: -; v_gene: TRBV3-1; j_gene: TRBJ2-3; CDR3aa: ASSPRGRADTQY
abundance: many; v_gene: TRBV29-1; j_gene: TRBJ1-1; CDR3aa: SVLGRDEAF
abundance: many; v_gene: TRBV29-1; j_gene: TRBJ2-3; CDR3aa: SFPGLAPDTQY
abundance: many; v_gene: TRBV11-2; j_gene: TRBJ1-1; CDR3aa: ASSLGQSAEAF
abundance: once; v_gene: TRBV2; j_gene: TRBJ2-3; CDR3aa: ASQFGTDTQY
abundance: many; v_gene: TRBV28; j_gene: TRBJ1-4; CDR3aa: ASAGGAIRNEKLF
abundance: few; v_gene: TRBV15; j_gene: TRBJ1-1; CDR3aa: ATSRDRERGTEAF
abundance: -; v_gene: TRBV5-1; j_gene: TRBJ2-3; CDR3aa: ASSQRTGSGTDTQY
abundance: many; v_gene: TRBV20-1; j_gene: TRBJ1-2; CDR3aa: SEGRLTGYGYT
abundance: many; v_gene: TRBV9; j_gene: TRBJ2-1; CDR3aa: ASSEGGPAYNEQF